Below are 20 T cell receptor beta chains sequenced from a single sample in a study of T cell repertoires in cytomegalovirus infection. The antigens for these receptors are not known. TCRdb fed the reads into MiXCR, producing one record per CDR3 protein. The table shows over 95,000 distinct CDR3 sequences, with about 33% occurring only once. The specimen comprised CD8+ T cells from cultured PBMCs, sampled from culture after CMV antigen stimulation. Receptor source: a human donor in good health (CMV status not recorded). Some clones in this sample may be carry-over from other donors' samples.

The chain links TRBV20-1 to TRBJ1-4; TRBD1 matches at 7 bases. V shed 3 bases, J shed 5 bases, and the junction held 6 bases outside the gene matches. The germline gives CDR1 DFQATT, CDR2 SNEGSKA (reference sequence). The CDR3 extends over 14 amino acids. CDR3 coding DNA: TGCAGTGCTAGTGAGGGACAGACGAATGAAAAACTGTTTTTT. Translation: CSASEGQTNEKLFF.

This clonotype was counted between two and nine times. This rearrangement joins TRBV12-3 or TRBV12-4 to TRBJ1-4; D gene unclear. The germline V and J ends were trimmed by 3 bases and 2 bases, with 16 bases remaining between them. The CDR3 sequence is 17 residues long. CDR3 amino acids: CASSFQARGVTNEKLFF. The CDR3 nucleotides read TGTGCCAGCAGTTTTCAGGCCCGCGGGGTGACTAATGAAAAACTGTTTTTT.

This clonotype was observed a few times. CDR3 DNA: TGTGCCAGCAGGCCAGACTCTCAAGAGACCCAGTACTTC. Its translation is CASRPDSQETQYF. J is TRBJ2-5 and V is TRBV7-9; D ambiguous. Trimming shortened V by 6 bases and J by 2 bases, and 10 bases separated the two germline ends. CDR3 length equals 13 residues. Germline-derived CDR1 and CDR2 are SEHNR and FQNEAQ (reference sequence).

A few counts support this clonotype. V is TRBV4-3 and J is TRBJ1-4; D is unresolved. There are 16 residues in the CDR3. The ends were cut back, 0 bases at V and 8 bases at J, with 16 bases in the middle. Per the germline V gene, CDR1 is LGHNA and CDR2 is YSLEER. The CDR3 bases are TGCGCCAGCAGCCAAGATGGTGGCGTCAACGGGGAAAAACTGTTTTTT. Its protein is CASSQDGGVNGEKLFF.

This clonotype turned up a few times. The chain is built from TRBV2 and TRBJ1-2; no firm D call. The CDR3 loop spans 10 amino acids. V shed 6 bases and J shed 8 bases, with 7 bases lying between them. CDR1 SNHLY and CDR2 FYNNEI come from the germline V gene. The CDR3 nucleotides are TGTGCCAGCAGAGGGTTCGGCTACACCTTC. This encodes CASRGFGYTF.

In its sample, this clonotype was seen a few times. The V and J genes are TRBV14 and TRBJ2-6, with TRBD1 as a possible D gene (6 bases). From germline, CDR1 is SGHDN and CDR2 FVKESK. With 5 bases removed from V and 2 bases from J, the gap between germline ends came to 19 bases. The CDR3 loop spans 18 amino acids. The CDR3 here is CASSFRQGLSPGANVLTF. As DNA, the CDR3 is TGTGCCAGCAGCTTTCGTCAGGGGTTGTCTCCTGGGGCCAACGTCCTGACTTTC.

The chain has TRBV6-2 or TRBV6-3 and TRBJ2-7, with 8 bases matching TRBD1. Per the germline V gene, CDR1 is MNHEY and CDR2 is SVGEGT. CDR3 length: 14 residues. V lost 6 bases and J lost 5; bases outside the gene matches: 9. The CDR3 bases are TGTGCCAGCAGCCCCAGGACAGGGAGGCACGAGCAGTACTTC. Protein sequence: CASSPRTGRHEQYF.

The chain joins TRBV5-6 to TRBJ2-4; 7 bases match TRBD1. Germline V gives CDR1 SGHDT, CDR2 YYEEEE. The junction had 8 bases not matched to a gene; V was cut back by 4 bases and J by 1 base. This CDR3 comprises 16 residues. The CDR3 nucleotides are TGTGCCAGCAGCCCGTTGACAGGGCTGGCCAAAAACATTCAGTACTTC. Its protein is CASSPLTGLAKNIQYF.

This chain uses TRBV9 with TRBJ2-1; D unclear. CDR1 SGDLS and CDR2 YYNGEE come from the germline V gene. Trimming cost V 0 bases and J 8 bases, with 3 bases left between them. The CDR3 spans 11 residues. This CDR3 is CASSVGYEQFF. CDR3 DNA: TGTGCCAGCAGCGTAGGTTATGAGCAGTTCTTC.

The J gene is TRBJ2-1, the V gene TRBV7-2; possibly TRBD2 for D (6 bases). V was trimmed by 3 bases and J by 2 bases, leaving 11 bases between them. The CDR3 is 15 amino acids. Germline CDR1 SGHTA, CDR2 FQGNSA. In DNA, the CDR3 is TGTGCCAGCAGCTTCGTGGGGGGAGCCTACAATGAGCAGTTCTTC. This codes for CASSFVGGAYNEQFF.

The chain recombines TRBV19 with TRBJ1-1; no definite D call. V was shortened by 3 bases and J by 2 bases, with 7 bases between the two germline ends. The CDR3 has 13 residues. Germline assignment: CDR1 LNHDA and CDR2 SQIVND (reference sequence). CDR3 sequence reads: CASSILGNTEAFF. CDR3 nucleotide sequence: TGTGCCAGTAGTATCTTGGGTAACACTGAAGCTTTCTTT.

The chain uses TRBV2 and TRBJ1-1, with 7 bases that match TRBD1. This CDR3 comprises 14 residues. Germline V gives CDR1 SNHLY, CDR2 FYNNEI. V shed 6 bases, J shed 5 bases, and the junction held 9 bases outside the gene matches. The CDR3 here is CASRDFDRETEAFF. In DNA form, the CDR3 reads TGTGCCAGCAGAGACTTCGACAGGGAAACTGAAGCTTTCTTT.

This clonotype was observed at least ten times. The chain links TRBV12-3 or TRBV12-4 to TRBJ2-5; 7 bases fit TRBD2. V trimming: 3 bases; J trimming: 1 base; junction bases outside the gene matches: 5. The CDR3 is made up of 15 amino acids. CDR3 in DNA: TGTGCCAGCAGTTTTAGGCTAGCGGTCCAAGAGACCCAGTACTTC. Translated, it gives CASSFRLAVQETQYF.

This chain connects TRBV14 to TRBJ1-1; a possible D gene is TRBD1 (5 bases). Germline CDR1 and CDR2: SGHDN and FVKESK. With 5 bases removed from V and 6 bases from J, the gap between germline ends came to 10 bases. The CDR3 length is 12 residues. The CDR3 nucleotides read TGTGCCAGCAGCAGGGGTCGGTCTGAAGCTTTCTTT. This codes for CASSRGRSEAFF.

This rearrangement joins TRBV27 to TRBJ2-2, with D unclear. Trimming took off 3 bases at V and 1 base at J, with 6 bases between the two ends. Germline CDR1 and CDR2: MNHEY and SMNVEV (reference sequence). This CDR3 comprises 14 residues. The CDR3 region is CASSFSVNTGELFF. CDR3 nucleotide sequence: TGTGCCAGCAGTTTTTCTGTGAACACCGGGGAGCTGTTTTTT.

The sample holds a few counts of this clonotype. The rearrangement uses TRBV4-1 and TRBJ2-2; TRBD2 agrees at 8 bases. The germline CDR1 and CDR2 sequences are MGHRA and YSYEKL. The CDR3 covers 15 residues. Germline trimming cut 4 bases from V and 5 bases from J; bases unmatched to any gene: 6. The CDR3 DNA reads TGCGCCAGCAGCCCGGCGGGGGGTAGGACCGGGGAGCTGTTTTTT. Translating it yields CASSPAGGRTGELFF.

The table lists this clonotype with many counts. The gene calls are TRBV7-6 and TRBJ2-7; 7 bases are shared with TRBD1. The CDR3 has 17 residues. The V segment lost 0 bases and the J segment 0 bases; nucleotides outside the gene matches: 8. Germline V gene lookup returns CDR1 SGHVS and CDR2 FNYEAQ. The CDR3: CASSLAEQGKHSYEQYF. The CDR3 DNA reads as TGTGCCAGCAGCTTAGCGGAACAGGGGAAACACTCCTACGAGCAGTACTTC.

This clonotype was seen at least ten times. The chain has TRBV7-9 and TRBJ1-1; D gene ambiguous. Trimming took off 5 bases at V and 10 bases at J, with 14 bases between the two ends. The CDR3 sequence is 12 residues long. The V gene's germline CDR1 is SEHNR and CDR2 FQNEAQ (reference sequence). As DNA, the CDR3 is TGTGCCAGCAGCCCTACGGGATTAGGAGCTTTCTTT. Its translation: CASSPTGLGAFF.

The sample holds a few counts of this clonotype. V and J are TRBV28 and TRBJ2-5; D is unclear. CDR1 is MDHEN, CDR2 SYDVKM, per germline. The CDR3 extends over 11 amino acids. The germline V and J ends were trimmed by 1 base and 6 bases, with 3 bases remaining between them. The CDR3, as DNA: TGTGCCAGCAGTTTATTTCAGACCCAGTACTTC. It is translated as CASSLFQTQYF. Full variable domain (remainder filled in from reference TRBV28 and TRBJ2-5): DVKVTQSSRYLVKRTGEKVFLECVQDMDHENMFWYRQDPGLGLRLIYFSYDVKMKEKGDIPEGYSVSREKKERFSLILESASTNQTSMYLCASSLFQTQYFGPGTRLLVL.

The rearrangement links TRBV4-1 to TRBJ1-6; 9 bases are shared with TRBD1. V shed 8 bases and J 5 bases; nucleotides not matched to a gene: 13. CDR1 is MGHRA and CDR2 is YSYEKL in the germline V gene. This CDR3 comprises 17 residues. The chain's CDR3 is CASARDRERQHNSPLHF. CDR3 bases: TGCGCCAGCGCACGGGACAGGGAACGCCAGCATAATTCACCCCTCCACTTT.